The 2 T cell receptor beta chains below all came from one sample that was sequenced in a study of T cells in Graves' hyperthyroidism and ophthalmopathy. RNA transcripts yielded amplified TCR beta CDR3 regions. The study used the HTBI primer set for a first-round RT-PCR of the TCR CDR3. TCRdb fed the multiplex PCR reads into MiXCR, producing one record per CDR3 protein. The sample includes around 350,000 distinct CDR3 sequences, about 12% of them seen just once. What was sequenced was blood. The receptor source for this set is a woman aged 18-29 years with Graves' hyperthyroidism.

The chain links TRBV2 to TRBJ1-5, with D possibly TRBD1 on 6 matching bases. Germline V lookup: CDR1 SNHLY, CDR2 FYNNEI. This CDR3 comprises 14 residues. Trimming cost V 3 bases and J 5 bases, with 11 bases left between them. In DNA, the CDR3 is TGTGCCAGCAGTGACACAGGGATGTATCAGCCCCAGCATTTT. Encoded protein: CASSDTGMYQPQHF.

The chain joins TRBV20-1 to TRBJ2-1, with unresolved D. There are 15 residues in the CDR3. V lost 0 bases, J lost 0 bases, and 9 bases lay in between. Germline V gene lookup returns CDR1 DFQATT and CDR2 SNEGSKA (reference sequence). In DNA form, the CDR3 reads TGCAGTGCTAGAGAAATCCTCGGCTCCTACAATGAGCAGTTCTTC. Its translation is CSAREILGSYNEQFF.